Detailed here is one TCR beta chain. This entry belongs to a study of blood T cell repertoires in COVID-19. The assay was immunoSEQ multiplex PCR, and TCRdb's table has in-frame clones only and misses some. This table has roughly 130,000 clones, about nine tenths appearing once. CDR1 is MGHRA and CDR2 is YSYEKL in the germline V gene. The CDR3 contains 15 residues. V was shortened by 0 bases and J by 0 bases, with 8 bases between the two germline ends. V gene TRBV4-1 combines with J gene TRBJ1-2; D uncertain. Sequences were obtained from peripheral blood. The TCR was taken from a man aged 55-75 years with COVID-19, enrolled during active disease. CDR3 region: CASSQEAVPNYGYTF. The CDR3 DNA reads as TGCGCCAGCAGCCAAGAGGCTGTACCTAACTATGGCTACACCTTC.